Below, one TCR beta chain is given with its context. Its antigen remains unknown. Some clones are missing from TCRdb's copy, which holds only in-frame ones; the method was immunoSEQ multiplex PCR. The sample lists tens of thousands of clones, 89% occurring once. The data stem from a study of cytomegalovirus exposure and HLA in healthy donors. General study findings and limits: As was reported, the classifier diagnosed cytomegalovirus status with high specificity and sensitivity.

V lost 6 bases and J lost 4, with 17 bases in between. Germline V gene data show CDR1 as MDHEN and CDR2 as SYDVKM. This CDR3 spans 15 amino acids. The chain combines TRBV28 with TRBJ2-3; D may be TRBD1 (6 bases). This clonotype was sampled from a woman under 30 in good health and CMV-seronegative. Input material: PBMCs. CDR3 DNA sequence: TGTGCCAGCAGCACTCCAACAGGGATCGCAGATACGCAGTATTTT. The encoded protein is CASSTPTGIADTQYF.